These T cell receptor beta chains were read from a single sample in a study of blood T cell repertoires in COVID-19. TCRdb's copy holds only in-frame clones and misses some; the assay was immunoSEQ multiplex PCR. Among 200,000 or so clones listed, about four fifths were seen once. Material: peripheral blood. These receptors were collected from a woman of 80 years or more with acute or convalescent COVID-19. Both conserved end residues are part of each CDR3. A D gene is named only where the DNA matches it firmly. The listing skips clone size in some rows; elsewhere it reads once, few, many or a size class.

size	D	V	J	CDR3	DNA
.	.	TRBV6-5	TRBJ1-1	CASIPDPSGTEAFF	TGTGCCAGCATTCCAGACCCCTCGGGGACTGAAGCTTTCTTT
.	TRBD1	TRBV12-5	TRBJ1-2	CASGLGQQGWGYTF	TGTGCTAGTGGTTTGGGACAACAGGGGTGGGGCTACACCTTC
.	TRBD1	TRBV19	TRBJ1-1	CASSVQGAIGEAFF	TGTGCCAGTAGTGTACAGGGGGCTATAGGTGAAGCTTTCTTT
.	.	TRBV5-6	TRBJ2-4	CASSADSVAKNIQYF	TGTGCCAGCAGCGCGGACTCTGTAGCCAAAAACATTCAGTACTTC
.	TRBD2	TRBV3-1/TRBV3-2	TRBJ2-1	CASSPGLAGMNNEQFF	TGTGCCAGCAGCCCCGGACTAGCGGGGATGAACAATGAGCAGTTCTTC
.	.	TRBV28	TRBJ1-6	CASSPHGEVGSISPLHF	TGTGCCAGCAGCCCTCACGGGGAGGTAGGATCCATTTCACCCCTCCACTTT
.	.	TRBV7-8	TRBJ1-1	CASSLGGAAEAFF	TGTGCCAGCAGCTTAGGCGGGGCCGCTGAAGCTTTCTTT
.	TRBD1	TRBV11-2	TRBJ2-5	CASSARPGTGGLQETQYF	TGTGCCAGCAGCGCCCGTCCCGGGACAGGGGGGCTCCAAGAGACCCAGTACTTC
.	.	TRBV28	TRBJ2-7	CASSFYPAGEVTSYEQYF	TGTGCCAGCAGTTTTTACCCCGCTGGAGAAGTGACCTCCTACGAGCAGTACTTC
.	TRBD1	TRBV6-1	TRBJ1-5	CASSVNIRTGDRNQPQHF	TGTGCCAGCAGTGTCAATATAAGGACAGGGGACCGAAATCAGCCCCAGCATTTT
.	.	TRBV5-1	TRBJ2-1	CASSLDGSYNEQFF	TGCGCCAGCAGCTTGGACGGCTCCTACAATGAGCAGTTCTTC
.	TRBD2	TRBV9	TRBJ2-7	CASSALAGGDEQYF	TGTGCCAGCAGCGCACTAGCGGGAGGCGACGAGCAGTACTTC
many	TRBD1	TRBV7-2	TRBJ1-5	CASSLVRGQGGQPQHF	TGTGCCAGCAGCTTAGTTAGAGGGCAGGGGGGACAGCCCCAGCATTTT
.	TRBD2	TRBV19	TRBJ2-7	CASSGLAGDLEQYF	TGTGCCAGTAGTGGACTAGCGGGAGACCTCGAGCAGTACTTC
few	TRBD1	TRBV5-4	TRBJ2-5	CASSSQQGARETQYF	TGTGCCAGCAGCTCCCAACAGGGGGCTAGGGAGACCCAGTACTTC
.	.	TRBV11-2	TRBJ1-3	CASSLLGHGNTIYF	TGTGCCAGCAGCTTACTCGGTCACGGAAACACCATATATTTT
once	TRBD1	TRBV7-6	TRBJ2-7	CASSSLPAGTAYEQYF	TGTGCCAGCAGCTCACTCCCCGCCGGGACAGCCTACGAGCAGTACTTC
.	TRBD2	TRBV9	TRBJ2-3	CASSSRPRLAGSTDTQYF	TGTGCCAGCAGCTCCCGTCCCCGACTAGCGGGCAGCACAGATACGCAGTATTTT
.	.	TRBV5-1	TRBJ1-1	CASIRVGGTEAFF	TGCGCCAGCATCCGGGTTGGAGGGACTGAAGCTTTCTTT
.	.	TRBV11-3	TRBJ2-7	CASSFETGYSSYEQYF	TGTGCCAGCAGCTTCGAAACAGGGTATAGCTCCTACGAGCAGTACTTC
.	.	TRBV6-1	TRBJ2-7	CASTYGGGYEQYF	TGTGCCAGCACGTACGGGGGTGGCTACGAGCAGTACTTC
.	TRBD1	TRBV29-1	TRBJ2-7	CSVTGGQGSYEQYF	TGCAGCGTTACAGGGGGGCAGGGCTCCTACGAGCAGTACTTC
.	TRBD2	TRBV4-1	TRBJ2-7	CASSQERASGSYDEQYF	TGCGCCAGCAGCCAAGAGAGGGCTAGCGGCTCCTACGACGAGCAGTACTTC
.	.	TRBV27	TRBJ1-2	CASSPREGLYGYTF	TGTGCCAGCAGTCCGCGGGAGGGCCTGTATGGCTACACCTTC
.	TRBD1	TRBV7-9	TRBJ2-7	CASSLRTGFHEQYF	TGTGCCAGCAGCTTAAGGACAGGGTTCCACGAGCAGTACTTC
.	.	TRBV18	TRBJ2-7	CASSRDASSYEQYF	TGTGCCAGCTCACGTGACGCTAGCTCCTACGAGCAGTACTTC
.	TRBD2	TRBV7-3	TRBJ2-7	CASSPGTNGYEQYF	TGTGCCAGCAGCCCCGGGACTAACGGGTACGAGCAGTACTTC
.	.	TRBV5-1	TRBJ1-2	CASSPTGTTNYGYTF	TGCGCCAGCAGCCCCACCGGGACTACTAACTATGGCTACACCTTC
.	.	TRBV2	TRBJ1-5	CASSDSISNQPQHF	TGTGCCAGCAGTGACAGTATTAGCAATCAGCCCCAGCATTTT